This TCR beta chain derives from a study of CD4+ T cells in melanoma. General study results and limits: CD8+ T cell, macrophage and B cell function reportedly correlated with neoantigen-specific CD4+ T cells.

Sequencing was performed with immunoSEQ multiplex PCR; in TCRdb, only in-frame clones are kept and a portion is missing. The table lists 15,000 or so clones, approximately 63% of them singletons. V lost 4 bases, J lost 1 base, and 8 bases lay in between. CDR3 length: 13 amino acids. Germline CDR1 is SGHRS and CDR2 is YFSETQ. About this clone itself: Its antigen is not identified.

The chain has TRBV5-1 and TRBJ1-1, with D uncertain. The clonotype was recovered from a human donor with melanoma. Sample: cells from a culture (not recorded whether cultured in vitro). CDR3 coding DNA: TGCGCCAGCAGCCCCGACAAGAACACTGAAGCTTTCTTT. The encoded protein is CASSPDKNTEAFF.